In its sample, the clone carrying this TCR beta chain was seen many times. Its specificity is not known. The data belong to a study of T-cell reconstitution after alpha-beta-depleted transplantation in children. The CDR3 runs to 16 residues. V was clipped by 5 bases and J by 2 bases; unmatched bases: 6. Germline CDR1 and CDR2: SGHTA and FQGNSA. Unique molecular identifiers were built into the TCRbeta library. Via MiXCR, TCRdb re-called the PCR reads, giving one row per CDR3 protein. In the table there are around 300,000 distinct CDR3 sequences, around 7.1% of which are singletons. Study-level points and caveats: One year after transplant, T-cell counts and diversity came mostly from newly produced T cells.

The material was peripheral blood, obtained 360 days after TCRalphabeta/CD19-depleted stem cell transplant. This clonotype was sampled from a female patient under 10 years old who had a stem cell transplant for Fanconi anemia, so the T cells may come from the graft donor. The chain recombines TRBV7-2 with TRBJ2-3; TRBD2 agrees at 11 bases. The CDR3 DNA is TGTGCCAGCAGCCAGACTAGCGGGGTATTCACAGATACGCAGTATTTT. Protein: CASSQTSGVFTDTQYF.